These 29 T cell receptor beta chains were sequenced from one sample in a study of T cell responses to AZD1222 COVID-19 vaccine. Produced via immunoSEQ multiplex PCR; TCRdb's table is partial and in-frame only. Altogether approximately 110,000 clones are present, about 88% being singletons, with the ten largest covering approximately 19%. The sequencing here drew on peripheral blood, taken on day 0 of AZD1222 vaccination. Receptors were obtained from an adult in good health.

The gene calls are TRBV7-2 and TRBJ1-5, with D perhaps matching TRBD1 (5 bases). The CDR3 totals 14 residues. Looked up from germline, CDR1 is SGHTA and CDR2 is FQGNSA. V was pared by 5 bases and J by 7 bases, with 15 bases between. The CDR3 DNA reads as TGTGCCAGCAGCCCCCAACGGGGGGACCAGCCCCAGCATTTT. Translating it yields CASSPQRGDQPQHF. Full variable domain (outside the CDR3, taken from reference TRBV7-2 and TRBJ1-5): GAGVSQSPSNKVTEKGKDVELRCDPISGHTALYWYRQSLGQGLEFLIYFQGNSAPDKSGLPSDRFSAERTGGSVSTLTIQRTQQEDSAVYLCASSPQRGDQPQHFGDGTRLSIL.

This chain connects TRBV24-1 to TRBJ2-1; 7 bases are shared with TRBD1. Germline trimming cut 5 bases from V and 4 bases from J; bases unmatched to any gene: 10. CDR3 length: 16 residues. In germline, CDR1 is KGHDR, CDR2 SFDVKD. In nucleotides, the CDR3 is TGTGCCACCAGTGCCCGACGGGACAGACCTTACAATGAGCAGTTCTTC. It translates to CATSARRDRPYNEQFF.

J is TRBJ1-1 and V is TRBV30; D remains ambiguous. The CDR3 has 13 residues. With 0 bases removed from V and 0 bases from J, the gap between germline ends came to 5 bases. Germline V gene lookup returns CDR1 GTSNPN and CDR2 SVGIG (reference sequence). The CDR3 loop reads CAWSVHLNTEAFF. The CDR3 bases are TGTGCCTGGAGTGTACACCTGAACACTGAAGCTTTCTTT. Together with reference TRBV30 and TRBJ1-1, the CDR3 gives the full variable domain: SQTIHQWPATLVQPVGSPLSLECTVEGTSNPNLYWYRQAAGRGLQLLFYSVGIGQISSEVPQNLSASRPQDRQFILSSKKLLLSDSGFYLCAWSVHLNTEAFFGQGTRLTVV.

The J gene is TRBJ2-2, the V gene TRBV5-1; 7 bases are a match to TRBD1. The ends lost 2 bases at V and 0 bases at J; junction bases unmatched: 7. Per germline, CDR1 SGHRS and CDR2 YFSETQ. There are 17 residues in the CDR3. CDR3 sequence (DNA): TGCGCCAGCAGCTTAACCGGACAGGCTGCGAACACCGGGGAGCTGTTTTTT. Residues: CASSLTGQAANTGELFF.

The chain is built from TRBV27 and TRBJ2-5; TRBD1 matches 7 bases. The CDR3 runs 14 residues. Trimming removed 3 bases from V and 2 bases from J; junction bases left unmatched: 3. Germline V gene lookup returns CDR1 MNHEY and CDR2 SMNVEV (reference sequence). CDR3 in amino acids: CASSFRGRQETQYF. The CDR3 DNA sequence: TGTGCCAGCAGTTTTAGGGGGCGTCAAGAGACCCAGTACTTC.

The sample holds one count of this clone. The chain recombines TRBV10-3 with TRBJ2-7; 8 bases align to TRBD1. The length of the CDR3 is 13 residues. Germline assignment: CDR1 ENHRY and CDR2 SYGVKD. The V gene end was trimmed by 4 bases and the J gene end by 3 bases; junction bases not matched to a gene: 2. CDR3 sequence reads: CAISGDRGYEQYV. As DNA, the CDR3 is TGTGCCATCAGTGGCGACAGGGGCTACGAGCAGTACGTC.

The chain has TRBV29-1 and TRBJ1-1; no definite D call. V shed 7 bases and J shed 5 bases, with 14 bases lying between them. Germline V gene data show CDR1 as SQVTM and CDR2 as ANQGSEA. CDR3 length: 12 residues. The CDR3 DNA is TGCAGCGGGAATGCAGGTCTTACTGAAGCTTTCTTT. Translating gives CSGNAGLTEAFF.

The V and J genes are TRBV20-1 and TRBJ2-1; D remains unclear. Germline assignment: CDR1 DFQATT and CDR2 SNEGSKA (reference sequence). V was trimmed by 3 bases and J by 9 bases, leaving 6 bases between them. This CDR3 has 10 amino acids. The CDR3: CSASHSEQFF. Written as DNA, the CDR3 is TGCAGTGCTAGCCACTCTGAGCAGTTCTTC.

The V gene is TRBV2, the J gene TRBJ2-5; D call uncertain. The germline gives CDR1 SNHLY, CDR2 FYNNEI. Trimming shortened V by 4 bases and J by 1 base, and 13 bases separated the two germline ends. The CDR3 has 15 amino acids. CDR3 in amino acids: CASSADRRFQETQYF. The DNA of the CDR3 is TGTGCCAGCAGTGCGGACCGACGATTCCAAGAGACCCAGTACTTC.

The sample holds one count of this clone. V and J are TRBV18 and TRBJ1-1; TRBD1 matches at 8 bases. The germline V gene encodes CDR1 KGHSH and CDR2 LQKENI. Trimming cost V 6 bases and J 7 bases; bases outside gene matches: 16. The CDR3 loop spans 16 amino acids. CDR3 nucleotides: TGTGCCAGCTCCCTCCCCCCCGGACAGGGAAGGATTGAAGCTTTCTTT. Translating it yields CASSLPPGQGRIEAFF. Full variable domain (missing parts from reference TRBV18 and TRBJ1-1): NAGVMQNPRHLVRRRGQEARLRCSPMKGHSHVYWYRQLPEEGLKFMVYLQKENIIDESGMPKERFSAEFPKEGPSILRIQQVVRGDSAAYFCASSLPPGQGRIEAFFGQGTRLTVV.

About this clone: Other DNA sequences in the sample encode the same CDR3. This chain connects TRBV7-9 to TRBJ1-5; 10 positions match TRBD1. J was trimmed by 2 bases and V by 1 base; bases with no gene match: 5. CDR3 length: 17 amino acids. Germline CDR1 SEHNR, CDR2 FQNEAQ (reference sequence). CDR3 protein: CASSLGSGTGGNQPQHF. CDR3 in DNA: TGTGCCAGCAGCTTAGGCTCCGGGACAGGGGGCAATCAGCCCCAGCATTTT.

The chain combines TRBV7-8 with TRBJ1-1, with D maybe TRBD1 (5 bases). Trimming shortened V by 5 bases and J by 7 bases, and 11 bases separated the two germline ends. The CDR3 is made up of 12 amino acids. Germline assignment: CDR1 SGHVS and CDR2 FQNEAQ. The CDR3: CASSPGHREAFF. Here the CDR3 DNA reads TGTGCCAGCAGCCCAGGACACCGTGAAGCTTTCTTT.

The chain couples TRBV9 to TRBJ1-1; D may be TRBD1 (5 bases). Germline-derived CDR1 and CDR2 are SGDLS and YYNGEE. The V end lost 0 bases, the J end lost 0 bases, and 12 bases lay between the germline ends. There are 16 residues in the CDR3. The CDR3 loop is CASSVVSGSLNTEAFF. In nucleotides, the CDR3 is TGTGCCAGCAGCGTAGTGTCAGGGTCCTTGAACACTGAAGCTTTCTTT.

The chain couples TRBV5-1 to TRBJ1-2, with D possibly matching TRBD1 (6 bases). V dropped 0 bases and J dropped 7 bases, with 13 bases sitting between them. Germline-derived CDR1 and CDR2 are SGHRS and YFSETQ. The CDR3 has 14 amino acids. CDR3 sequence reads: CASSLESGGVGYTF. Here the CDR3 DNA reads TGCGCCAGCAGCTTGGAGTCGGGGGGCGTTGGCTACACCTTC.

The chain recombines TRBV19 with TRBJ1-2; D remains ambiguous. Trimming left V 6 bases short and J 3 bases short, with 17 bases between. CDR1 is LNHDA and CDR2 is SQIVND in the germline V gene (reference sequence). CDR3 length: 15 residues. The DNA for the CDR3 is TGTGCCAGTAGCCATCGGACGTCCCCCCACTATGGCTACACCTTC. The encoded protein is CASSHRTSPHYGYTF.

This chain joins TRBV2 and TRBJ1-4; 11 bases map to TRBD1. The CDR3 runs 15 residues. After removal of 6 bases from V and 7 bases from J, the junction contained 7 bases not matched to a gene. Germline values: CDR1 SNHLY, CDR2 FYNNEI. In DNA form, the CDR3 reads TGTGCCAGCAGAGCAGGACAGGGGGCAAGTGAAAAACTGTTTTTT. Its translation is CASRAGQGASEKLFF.

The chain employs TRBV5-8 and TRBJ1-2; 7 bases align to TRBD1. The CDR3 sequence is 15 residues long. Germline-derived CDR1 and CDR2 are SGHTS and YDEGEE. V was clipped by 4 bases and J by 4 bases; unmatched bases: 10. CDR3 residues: CASSTHRGEPYGYTF. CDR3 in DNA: TGTGCCAGCAGCACCCACAGGGGAGAGCCCTATGGCTACACCTTC. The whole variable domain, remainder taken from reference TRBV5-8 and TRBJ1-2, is EAGVTQSPTHLIKTRGQQATLRCSPISGHTSVYWYQQALGLGLQFLLWYDEGEERNRGNFPPRFSGRQFPNYSSELNVNALELEDSALYLCASSTHRGEPYGYTFGSGTRLTVV.

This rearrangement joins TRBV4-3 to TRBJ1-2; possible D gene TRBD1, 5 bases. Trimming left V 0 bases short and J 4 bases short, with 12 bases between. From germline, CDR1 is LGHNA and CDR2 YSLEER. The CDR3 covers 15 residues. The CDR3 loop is CASSQEVRQGYGYTF. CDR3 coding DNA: TGCGCCAGCAGCCAAGAAGTTCGCCAGGGCTATGGCTACACCTTC.

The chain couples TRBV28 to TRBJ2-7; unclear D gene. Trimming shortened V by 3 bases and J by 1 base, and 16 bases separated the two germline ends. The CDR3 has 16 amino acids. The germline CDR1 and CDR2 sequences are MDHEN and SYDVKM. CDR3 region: CASSFHLASLSYEQYF. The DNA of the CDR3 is TGTGCCAGCAGTTTTCATCTGGCGAGTCTTTCCTACGAGCAGTACTTC. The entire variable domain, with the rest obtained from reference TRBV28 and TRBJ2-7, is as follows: DVKVTQSSRYLVKRTGEKVFLECVQDMDHENMFWYRQDPGLGLRLIYFSYDVKMKEKGDIPEGYSVSREKKERFSLILESASTNQTSMYLCASSFHLASLSYEQYFGPGTRLTVT.

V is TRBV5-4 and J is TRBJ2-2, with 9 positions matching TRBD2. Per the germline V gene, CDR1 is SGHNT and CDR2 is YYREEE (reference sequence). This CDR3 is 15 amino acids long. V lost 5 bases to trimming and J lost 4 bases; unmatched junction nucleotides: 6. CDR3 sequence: CASRPAGGSTGELFF. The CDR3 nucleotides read TGTGCCAGCAGGCCAGCGGGAGGTAGCACCGGGGAGCTGTTTTTT. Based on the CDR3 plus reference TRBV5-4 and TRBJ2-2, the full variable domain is ETGVTQSPTHLIKTRGQQVTLRCSSQSGHNTVSWYQQALGQGPQFIFQYYREEENGRGNFPPRFSGLQFPNYSSELNVNALELDDSALYLCASRPAGGSTGELFFGEGSRLTVL.

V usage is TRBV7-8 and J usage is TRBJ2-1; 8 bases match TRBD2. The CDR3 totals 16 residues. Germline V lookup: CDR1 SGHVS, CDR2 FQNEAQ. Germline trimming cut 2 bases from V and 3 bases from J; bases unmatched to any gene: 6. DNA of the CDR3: TGTGCCAGCAGCTTAATCCTAGCGGGCCGCTACAATGAGCAGTTCTTC. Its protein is CASSLILAGRYNEQFF.

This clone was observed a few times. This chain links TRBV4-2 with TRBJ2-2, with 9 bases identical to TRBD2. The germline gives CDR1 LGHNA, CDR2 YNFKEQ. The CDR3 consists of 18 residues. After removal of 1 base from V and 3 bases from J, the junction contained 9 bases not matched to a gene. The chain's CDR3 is CASSQAGAGGPDTGELFF. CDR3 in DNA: TGTGCCAGCAGCCAAGCGGGCGCGGGGGGGCCGGACACCGGGGAGCTGTTTTTT.

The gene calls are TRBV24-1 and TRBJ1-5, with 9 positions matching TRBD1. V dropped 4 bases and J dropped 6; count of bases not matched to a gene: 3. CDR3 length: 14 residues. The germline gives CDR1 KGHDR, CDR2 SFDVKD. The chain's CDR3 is CATSETGGAQPQHF. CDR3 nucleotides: TGTGCCACCAGTGAGACAGGGGGGGCTCAGCCCCAGCATTTT.

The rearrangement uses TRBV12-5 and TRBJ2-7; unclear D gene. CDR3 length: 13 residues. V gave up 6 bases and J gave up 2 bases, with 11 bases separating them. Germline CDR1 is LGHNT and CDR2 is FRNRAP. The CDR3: CASGAGGAYEQYF. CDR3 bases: TGTGCTAGTGGGGCTGGCGGAGCCTACGAGCAGTACTTC.

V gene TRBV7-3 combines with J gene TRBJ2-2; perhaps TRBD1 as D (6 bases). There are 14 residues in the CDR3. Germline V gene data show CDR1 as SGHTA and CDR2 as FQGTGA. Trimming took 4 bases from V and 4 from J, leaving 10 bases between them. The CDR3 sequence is CASSSQGSTGELFF. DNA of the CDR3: TGTGCCAGCAGCTCCCAGGGGAGCACCGGGGAGCTGTTTTTT. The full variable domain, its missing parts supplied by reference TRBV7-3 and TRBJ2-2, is GAGVSQTPSNKVTEKGKYVELRCDPISGHTALYWYRQSLGQGPEFLIYFQGTGAADDSGLPNDRFFAVRPEGSVSTLKIQRTERGDSAVYLCASSSQGSTGELFFGEGSRLTVL.

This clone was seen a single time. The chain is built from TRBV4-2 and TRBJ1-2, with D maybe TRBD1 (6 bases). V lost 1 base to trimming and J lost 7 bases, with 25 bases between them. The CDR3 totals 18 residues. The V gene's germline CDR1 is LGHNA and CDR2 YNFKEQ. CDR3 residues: CASSQARGGEKLLGGYTF. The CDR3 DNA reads TGTGCCAGCAGCCAAGCACGCGGGGGCGAAAAGTTATTGGGTGGCTACACCTTC.

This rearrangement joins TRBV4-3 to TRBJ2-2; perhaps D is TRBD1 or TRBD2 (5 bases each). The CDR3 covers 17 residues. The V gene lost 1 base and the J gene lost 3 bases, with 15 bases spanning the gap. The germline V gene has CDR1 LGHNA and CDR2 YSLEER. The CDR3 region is CASSQGVTGPDTGELFF. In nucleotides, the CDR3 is TGCGCCAGCAGCCAAGGGGTGACGGGGCCCGACACCGGGGAGCTGTTTTTT.

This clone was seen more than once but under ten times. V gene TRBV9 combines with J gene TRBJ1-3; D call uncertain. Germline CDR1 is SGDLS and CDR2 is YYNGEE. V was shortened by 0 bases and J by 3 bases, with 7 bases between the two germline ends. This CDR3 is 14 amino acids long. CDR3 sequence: CASSVGSDGNTIYF. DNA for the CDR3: TGTGCCAGCAGCGTAGGGTCAGATGGAAACACCATATATTTT.

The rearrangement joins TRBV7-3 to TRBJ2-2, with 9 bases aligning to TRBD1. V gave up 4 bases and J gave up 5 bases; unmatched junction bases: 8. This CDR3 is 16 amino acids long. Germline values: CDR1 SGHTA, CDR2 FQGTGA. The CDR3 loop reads CASSSDGTGLTGELFF. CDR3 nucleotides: TGTGCCAGCAGCTCCGACGGGACAGGGTTAACCGGGGAGCTGTTTTTT.